This T cell receptor beta chain is drawn from a study of OX40 agonist ivuxolimab in advanced cancers. Study at large: Having had anti-PD-1, anti-PD-L1 or anti-CTLA-4 therapy before was allowed, and approximately 40% had some.

Study observations and caveats: Clonal expansion was seen in CD4+ and CD8+ blood T cells by week 6 at 0.1 to 3.0 mg/kg.

The table came from immunoSEQ multiplex PCR; TCRdb's copy has only in-frame clones and leaves some out. This table holds roughly 80,000 clones, roughly 85% found once. Germline V gene data show CDR1 as MDHEN and CDR2 as SYDVKM. The length of the CDR3 is 13 residues. V lost 7 bases, J lost 5 bases, and 15 bases lay in between. This clone was seen a handful of times. The antigen is undetermined. This sample comprised CD4+ or CD8+ T cells sorted from blood, obtained in a trial of the OX40 agonist ivuxolimab. The rearrangement joins TRBV28 to TRBJ2-7; D gene unclear. The source is an adult with an advanced solid tumor such as melanoma, head and neck, liver or kidney cancer. CDR3 in DNA: TGTGCCAGCATGGGTACGATTCTCCACGAGCAGTACTTC. As protein: CASMGTILHEQYF.